This is a list of T cell receptor beta chains from one sample in a study of cytomegalovirus exposure and HLA in healthy donors. Sequenced by immunoSEQ multiplex PCR; TCRdb stores in-frame clones only, minus some. The table has approximately 69,000 clones, around four fifths seen once. Sequenced: PBMCs. The origin of the receptors is a woman under 40 in good health and CMV-seropositive. Each CDR3 is given without its conserved first and last residue.

J: TRBJ1-1; V: TRBV5-1; CDR3: ASSLEAGANTEAF
J: TRBJ1-5; V: TRBV21-1; CDR3: ASSNQGRGFSNQPQH
J: TRBJ1-1; V: TRBV28; CDR3: ASSFDGGNTEAF
J: TRBJ2-7; V: TRBV21-1; CDR3: ASSKAGSRYEQY
J: TRBJ2-4; V: TRBV6-5; CDR3: ASSPTPRGGNIQY
J: TRBJ1-1; V: TRBV6-5; CDR3: ASSYSLRGMEAF
J: TRBJ2-7; V: TRBV7-6; CDR3: ASSLAPSDAHEQY
J: TRBJ2-7; V: TRBV5-1; CDR3: ASSSGLAVRSSYEQY
J: TRBJ2-3; V: TRBV10-3; CDR3: AITGTDTDTQY
J: TRBJ1-2; V: TRBV29-1; CDR3: SVESGRYLPNYGYT